This T cell receptor beta chain was recorded in a study of blood T cells in healthy people across ages. Combining a sample-barcoded 5' primer with a J-beta primer mix, a second PCR ran for roughly 7 to 12 cycles. TCRdb itself ran the 5' RACE reads through MiXCR, one entry per CDR3 protein. This table has approximately 780,000 distinct CDR3 sequences, approximately 24% appearing once. Notes on the study in general: Relative to aged donors, long-lived donors carried more naive CD4+ cells and displayed higher diversity.

Healthy Caucasian individuals from Russia aged about 6 to 90 were enrolled as donors. Isolation of PBMCs gave at least 7 million cells per sample. As regards this clonotype: The target antigen is unknown.

J was trimmed by 4 bases and V by 6 bases; bases with no gene match: 5. CDR3 size: 15 residues. Per the germline V gene, CDR1 is MNHEY and CDR2 is SMNVEV (reference sequence). This sample also appeared in a second study, on T cells of mothers and their children. That work states: Detection yielded no persistent microchimeric T cell clones.

The chain joins TRBV27 to TRBJ2-1, with 11 nucleotides matching TRBD1. Material: blood. The source of this sequence is a boy aged 5 to 17 in good health. In nucleotides, the CDR3 is TGTGCCAGCAGAACCGGGACAGGGGGTTACAATGAGCAGTTCTTC. This gives the protein CASRTGTGGYNEQFF.